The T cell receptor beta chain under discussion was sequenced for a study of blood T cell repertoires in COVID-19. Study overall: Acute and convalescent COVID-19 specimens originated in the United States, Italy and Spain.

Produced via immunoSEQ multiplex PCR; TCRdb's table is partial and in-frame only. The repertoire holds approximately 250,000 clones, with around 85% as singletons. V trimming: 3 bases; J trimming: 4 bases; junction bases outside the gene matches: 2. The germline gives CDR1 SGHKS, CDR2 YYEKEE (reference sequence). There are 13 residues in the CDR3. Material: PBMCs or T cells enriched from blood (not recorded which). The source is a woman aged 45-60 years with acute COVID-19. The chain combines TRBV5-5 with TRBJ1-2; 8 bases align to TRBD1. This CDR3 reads CASSSGQGYGYTF. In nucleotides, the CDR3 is TGTGCCAGCAGCTCCGGACAGGGCTATGGCTACACCTTC.